This T cell receptor (beta chain) comes out of a study of T cells after yellow fever vaccination. Trimming left V 1 base short and J 0 bases short, with 7 bases between. CDR1 SGHTA and CDR2 FQGNSA come from the germline V gene. The CDR3 is 16 amino acids. This clonotype was seen a handful of times. TCRdb passed the 5' RACE reads through MiXCR, listing each CDR3 protein once. Among hundreds of thousands of distinct CDR3 sequences, about 13% were seen once, and the ten largest hold about an eighth. The TCR was taken from a man younger than 45 who received the YFV17D yellow fever vaccine. The rearrangement uses TRBV7-2 and TRBJ2-6, with D unclear. The sample in question was PBMCs, obtained on the day of the yellow fever booster vaccination. Here the CDR3 reads CASSLVFTSGANVLTF. CDR3 bases: TGTGCCAGCAGCTTAGTTTTTACCTCTGGGGCCAACGTCCTGACTTTC.